The 25 T cell receptor beta chains presented below share a single source sample, sequenced in a study of T cells in women clearing cervical HPV infection. Measured with immunoSEQ multiplex PCR; TCRdb has only the in-frame clones, and not every one. The table lists roughly 12,000 clones. Sequenced: blood buffy coat. Every receptor here comes from a woman aged 18-70 years with a cervical HPV16 infection that either progressed to CIN3+ or cleared (not recorded which).

Comment on this clone: The DNA ends 3 residues before the CDR3 does, and the rest of the CDR3 is filled in from the germline J gene. The genes are TRBV18 and TRBJ1-1; 8 bases are a match to TRBD1. Trimming removed 4 bases from V and 7 bases from J; junction bases left unmatched: 8. Germline loops: CDR1 KGHSH, CDR2 LQKENI. The CDR3 sequence is 14 residues long. The sequenced CDR3 bases are TGTGCCAGCTCACTACCCGACAGGGGCAGTGAA. Translated: CASSLPDRGSE. The full CDR3 protein reads CASSLPDRGSEAFF.

Points on this clone: The read ends 3 residues before the CDR3 terminus; that terminus is restored from the germline J gene. This sequence joins TRBV7-2 and TRBJ1-4; 8 bases are shared with TRBD1. The germline gives CDR1 SGHTA, CDR2 FQGNSA. The CDR3 has 15 amino acids. This CDR3 is CASSPNGQGLSPLFF. The sequenced CDR3 bases are TGTGCCAGCAGCCCCAACGGACAGGGACTCTCACCA.

This clone is labeled medium-sized based on frequency. The DNA read from the CDR3 is TGTGCCAGCAGCAGCGGGGTAGGAGATACG. Residues: CASSSGVGDT. The whole CDR3 sequence reads CASSSGVGDTQYF. V is TRBV7-3 and J is TRBJ2-3; 7 bases agree with TRBD2. With the read ending 3 residues before the CDR3 end, the germline J gene is used to fill in that end. There are 13 residues in the CDR3. CDR1 and CDR2 (germline): SGHTA, FQGTGA. Germline trimming cut 5 bases from V and 5 bases from J; bases unmatched to any gene: 4.

Incomplete CDR3 DNA: TGTGCCAGCTCACCAGCCCCAGGGGGAGAGTACGAC. This codes for CASSPAPGGEYD. From start to end, the CDR3 is CASSPAPGGEYDYTF. The chain joins TRBV18 to TRBJ1-2; 7 bases align to TRBD1. The CDR3 end lies 3 residues beyond the end of the read and is filled in from the germline J gene. Germline V CDR1 and CDR2: KGHSH, LQKENI. This CDR3 spans 15 amino acids.

Regarding this clone: The CDR3 end lies 3 residues beyond the end of the read and is filled in from the germline J gene. The J gene is TRBJ2-3, the V gene TRBV20-1; 10 bases line up with TRBD2. The CDR3 consists of 14 residues. CDR1 and CDR2 (germline): DFQATT, SNEGSKA (reference sequence). The CDR3 spells CSARSGGAEETQYF. CDR3 bases read: TGCAGTGCTAGGAGCGGGGGGGCGGAAGAGACG.

To note about this clone: The read finishes 3 residues shy of the CDR3 end, and the germline J gene is used to complete it. The chain links TRBV20-1 to TRBJ1-6; 10 nucleotides match TRBD1. Unmatched junction bases numbered 1, after V lost 5 bases and J lost 6 bases. This CDR3 has 13 amino acids. Germline V gene lookup returns CDR1 DFQATT and CDR2 SNEGSKA (reference sequence). The sequenced CDR3 bases are TGCAGTGCTCGGGACAGGGGTAATTCACCC. Protein product: CSARDRGNSP. The whole CDR3 sequence is CSARDRGNSPLHF.

To note about this clone: The CDR3 end falls 3 residues outside the read, so it is completed with the germline J gene. This rearrangement joins TRBV19 to TRBJ2-2; 10 bases are a match to TRBD1. CDR3 length equals 16 residues. CDR1 LNHDA and CDR2 SQIVND come from the germline V gene (reference sequence). The CDR3 sequence: CASSESGTGANSPLFF. The covered CDR3 bases are TGTGCCAGTAGTGAGTCCGGGACAGGGGCAAATTCACCG.

A remark on this clone: The CDR3 end is not reached by the read, which stops 3 residues before it; the germline J gene fills it in. V and J are TRBV7-3 and TRBJ2-3; possible D gene TRBD1, 5 bases. The germline gives CDR1 SGHTA, CDR2 FQGTGA. Trimming left V 5 bases short and J 2 bases short, with 14 bases between. The CDR3 is 15 amino acids. The DNA read from the CDR3 is TGTGCCAGCAGCCCAGGACAACTTCCCACAGATACG. Its protein is CASSPGQLPTDT. The complete CDR3 sequence is CASSPGQLPTDTQYF.

In the case of this clone: The read gets to within 3 residues of the CDR3 end, and the germline J gene fills in the rest. The V call is TRBV10-1, the J call TRBJ1-2; no clear D gene. The germline CDR1 and CDR2 sequences are WNHNN and SYGVQD (reference sequence). This CDR3 has 18 residues. Trimming shortened V by 0 bases and J by 0 bases, and 17 bases separated the two germline ends. The CDR3 reads CASSESAFQQPPNYGYTF. CDR3 DNA, as far as it was read: TGCGCCAGCAGTGAGTCGGCCTTTCAACAGCCTCCTAACTATGGC.

As for this clone: The CDR3 extends 3 residues past the end of the read, so its final part is completed from the germline J gene. The chain uses TRBV19 and TRBJ1-5, with 7 bases lining up with TRBD1. The germline CDR1 and CDR2 sequences are LNHDA and SQIVND (reference sequence). The V and J ends lost 3 bases and 0 bases, in that order; junction bases with no gene match: 5. This CDR3 has 16 amino acids. The CDR3: CASSIQGVVSNQPQHF. CDR3 DNA, as far as it was read: TGTGCCAGTAGTATCCAGGGGGTGGTTAGCAATCAGCCC.

Incomplete CDR3 DNA: TGCAGCGACGGGACAGGGGCCCTATTTGCTAACACAAACACCGGGGAG. Residues: CSDGTGALFANTNTGE. The CDR3 as a whole reads CSDGTGALFANTNTGELFF. The V gene is TRBV29-1, the J gene TRBJ2-2, with 10 nucleotides matching TRBD1. With the read ending 3 residues before the CDR3 end, the germline J gene is used to fill in that end. There are 19 residues in the CDR3. Losses at the gene ends were 7 bases for V and 2 bases for J; bases not matched to a gene: 19. Per germline, CDR1 SQVTM and CDR2 ANQGSEA.

In regard to this clone: Read coverage stops 3 residues before the CDR3 terminus; the germline J gene supplies the remainder. The chain has TRBV30 and TRBJ2-6; D is unclear. This CDR3 region has 15 residues. Germline V CDR1 and CDR2: GTSNPN, SVGIG (reference sequence). V lost 0 bases and J lost 0, with 6 bases in between. The part of the CDR3 DNA that was read is TGTGCCTGGAGTGTGAAGGTCTCTGGGGCCAACGTC. Its protein product is CAWSVKVSGANV. The full CDR3 protein reads CAWSVKVSGANVLTF.

By frequency, this clone registers medium-sized. The read terminates 3 residues before the CDR3 end, so the remaining end is supplied by the germline J gene. This chain connects TRBV7-9 to TRBJ1-6; TRBD1 aligns across 7 bases. The CDR3 length is 14 residues. With V trimmed by 1 base and J by 12 bases, 6 bases remained unmatched. The germline V gene encodes CDR1 SEHNR and CDR2 FQNEAQ (reference sequence). The sequenced CDR3 bases are TGTGCCAGCAGCTTAGGACGGACAGGTGAACCC. Its translation: CASSLGRTGEP. The CDR3 as a whole reads CASSLGRTGEPLHF.

Comments on this clone: From the germline J gene comes the end of the CDR3, since the read stops 3 residues before it. V usage is TRBV19 and J usage is TRBJ2-7; D unclear. Germline assignment: CDR1 LNHDA and CDR2 SQIVND (reference sequence). CDR3 length: 13 residues. V was trimmed by 6 bases and J by 1 base, leaving 10 bases between them. CDR3 amino acids: CASRPTYSYEQYF. CDR3 bases read: TGTGCCAGTAGACCAACCTATTCCTACGAG.

Remarks on this clone: The read ends 3 residues before the CDR3 terminus; that terminus is restored from the germline J gene. The chain uses TRBV5-1 and TRBJ1-1; D call uncertain. Germline CDR1 SGHRS, CDR2 YFSETQ. CDR3 length: 13 amino acids. Trimming stripped 0 bases from V and 0 bases from J, with 3 bases between. CDR3 DNA (partial): TGCGCCAGCAGCTTGGAGGTGAACACTGAA. Its translation: CASSLEVNTE. In full, the CDR3 is CASSLEVNTEAFF.

Comment on this clone: Read coverage stops 3 residues before the CDR3 terminus; the germline J gene supplies the remainder. The V call is TRBV18, the J call TRBJ2-7, with 10 bases lining up with TRBD2. Germline V gene data show CDR1 as KGHSH and CDR2 as LQKENI. With V trimmed by 3 bases and J by 3 bases, 2 bases remained unmatched. The CDR3 has 14 amino acids. CDR3 amino acids: CASSPSGGRYEQYF. The CDR3 DNA, read in part, is TGTGCCAGCTCACCTAGCGGGGGGCGCTACGAG. The variable domain in full, completed from reference TRBV18 and TRBJ2-7, reads NAGVMQNPRHLVRRRGQEARLRCSPMKGHSHVYWYRQLPEEGLKFMVYLQKENIIDESGMPKERFSAEFPKEGPSILRIQQVVRGDSAAYFCASSPSGGRYEQYFGPGTRLTVT.

The CDR3 sequence: CASSLVSRSYGYTF. Incomplete CDR3 DNA: TGTGCCAGCAGCTTGGTGTCTCGCAGCTATGGC. The chain recombines TRBV5-6 with TRBJ1-2; no definite D call. The CDR3 end is not reached by the read, which stops 3 residues before it; the germline J gene fills it in. CDR1 is SGHDT, CDR2 YYEEEE, per germline. Trimming cost V 0 bases and J 4 bases, with 10 bases left between them. The CDR3 contains 14 residues.

As concerns this clone: The CDR3 is cut off 3 residues early in the read; its end comes from the germline J gene. The chain couples TRBV5-6 to TRBJ2-1, with 9 bases lining up with TRBD2. CDR3 size: 14 residues. Germline loops: CDR1 SGHDT, CDR2 YYEEEE. The trim removed 4 bases at V and 5 bases at J, leaving 4 bases unmatched. CDR3 DNA (partial): TGTGCCAGCAGCGCGGGGGGGACTAACAATGAG. It yields the protein CASSAGGTNNE. The complete CDR3 sequence is CASSAGGTNNEQFF.

A remark on this clone: The read gets to within 3 residues of the CDR3 end, and the germline J gene fills in the rest. This chain links TRBV18 with TRBJ2-3; TRBD1 is a possible D gene (6 bases). CDR3 length: 14 amino acids. The germline CDR1 and CDR2 sequences are KGHSH and LQKENI. The CDR3 here is CASSPAGAQETQYF. The covered CDR3 bases are TGTGCCAGCTCACCAGCAGGGGCCCAAGAGACG. Filled out from reference TRBV18 and TRBJ2-3, the complete variable domain reads NAGVMQNPRHLVRRRGQEARLRCSPMKGHSHVYWYRQLPEEGLKFMVYLQKENIIDESGMPKERFSAEFPKEGPSILRIQQVVRGDSAAYFCASSPAGAQETQYFGPGTRLTVL.

On this clone: The observed sequence ends 3 residues before the CDR3 terminus, with the missing tail filled in from the germline J gene. The chain employs TRBV20-1 and TRBJ2-2; D is possibly TRBD2 (6 bases). The CDR3 has 13 amino acids. Germline CDR1 reads DFQATT; CDR2 reads SNEGSKA (reference sequence). V lost 1 base and J lost 5, with 8 bases in between. The CDR3 spells CSARGDLTGELFF. The sequenced part of the CDR3 DNA is TGCAGTGCTAGAGGGGACTTAACCGGGGAG.

CDR3 DNA, as far as it was read: TGCAGCGTAGGACGGTGGGGGGAGAACACCGGGGAG. It is translated as CSVGRWGENTGE. The entire CDR3 is CSVGRWGENTGELFF. The chain has TRBV29-1 and TRBJ2-2, with a possible D match to TRBD2 (6 bases). The CDR3 is cut off 3 residues early in the read; its end comes from the germline J gene. Trimming stripped 6 bases from V and 1 base from J, with 15 bases between. The CDR3 has 15 residues. CDR1 and CDR2 (germline): SQVTM, ANQGSEA.

Worth noting for this clone: Read coverage stops 3 residues before the CDR3 terminus; the germline J gene supplies the remainder. The chain joins TRBV7-9 to TRBJ1-4, with a weak D call TRBD1 (5 bases). CDR1 SEHNR and CDR2 FQNEAQ come from the germline V gene (reference sequence). CDR3 size: 15 residues. V was shortened by 1 base and J by 7 bases, with 13 bases between the two germline ends. The sequenced part of the CDR3 DNA is TGTGCCAGCAGCTTAGAAGGGGTCTCTCTTGAAAAA. It yields the protein CASSLEGVSLEK. The entire CDR3 sequence reads CASSLEGVSLEKLFF.

On this clone: The CDR3 end is not reached by the read, which stops 3 residues before it; the germline J gene fills it in. The rearrangement links TRBV6-2 or TRBV6-3 to TRBJ1-6; D remains unclear. Germline V CDR1 and CDR2: MNHEY, SVGEGT. V dropped 7 bases and J dropped 0 bases, with 7 bases sitting between them. The CDR3 consists of 14 residues. The CDR3 sequence: CASTQSSYNSPLHF. CDR3 DNA, as far as it was read: TGTGCCAGCACCCAGAGCTCCTATAATTCACCC.

To note about this clone: The DNA ends 3 residues before the CDR3 does, and the rest of the CDR3 is filled in from the germline J gene. This chain links TRBV23-1 with TRBJ2-3; 10 bases match TRBD1. TRBV23-1 is noted as an ORF with a role that remains uncertain. This CDR3 is 18 amino acids long. J gave up 5 bases and V 6 bases, and 17 bases lay outside the gene matches. The chain's CDR3 is CASRRSPPGQGMVDTQYF. CDR3 DNA (partial): TGCGCCAGCAGGCGCTCCCCCCCGGGACAGGGGATGGTAGATACG.

Of note for this clone: The read gets to within 3 residues of the CDR3 end, and the germline J gene fills in the rest. The genes are TRBV6-4 and TRBJ2-5; D might be TRBD1 (6 bases). This CDR3 is built from 15 residues. The germline V gene has CDR1 MRHNA and CDR2 SNTAGT. The V gene lost 3 bases and the J gene lost 4 bases, with 15 bases spanning the gap. The CDR3 region is CASSEEGGSGETQYF. CDR3 DNA (partial): TGTGCCAGCAGTGAAGAAGGGGGTTCGGGAGAGACC.